These 17 T cell receptor beta chains were sequenced from one sample in a study of beta chain features in type 1 diabetes. Study results and caveats: All four CD4+ subsets from Type 1 diabetes patients carried moderately but significantly shorter TCRB CDR3s.

Antigen specificity for these receptors is unknown. Since all of the isolated RNA was reverse transcribed, expressed TCRB transcripts were what got sequenced. Sequenced by immunoSEQ multiplex PCR; TCRdb stores in-frame clones only, minus some. The data show about 160,000 clones, roughly 9% seen once. Sequencing was done on a sample of central memory CD4+ T cells from blood. These receptors all come from a woman aged 25 to 39 with type 1 diabetes.

This clone came up a few times. The chain carries TRBV5-1 and TRBJ1-1; no clear D gene. V was pared by 0 bases and J by 5 bases, with 11 bases between. Germline V lookup: CDR1 SGHRS, CDR2 YFSETQ. This CDR3 comprises 14 residues. In DNA form, the CDR3 reads TGCGCCAGCAGCTTGGCAGAGGGAGGAACTGAAGCTTTCTTT. Translating gives CASSLAEGGTEAFF.

This clone showed up just a few times. The chain employs TRBV30 and TRBJ2-6; D is perhaps TRBD1 (5 bases). This CDR3 comprises 17 residues. CDR1 is GTSNPN and CDR2 is SVGIG in the germline V gene (reference sequence). Between the trimmed V and J ends, which lost 0 bases and 0 bases, there was a span of 12 bases. The CDR3 nucleotides are TGTGCCTGGAGTGTACGGCACAGGAGCTCTGGGGCCAACGTCCTGACTTTC. Its protein product is CAWSVRHRSSGANVLTF. Complete variable domain (other parts from reference TRBV30 and TRBJ2-6): SQTIHQWPATLVQPVGSPLSLECTVEGTSNPNLYWYRQAAGRGLQLLFYSVGIGQISSEVPQNLSASRPQDRQFILSSKKLLLSDSGFYLCAWSVRHRSSGANVLTFGAGSRLTVL.

The rearrangement joins TRBV30 to TRBJ2-5, with D perhaps TRBD1 (5 bases). V was trimmed by 0 bases and J by 5 bases, leaving 13 bases between them. The CDR3 extends over 14 amino acids. Germline V gene sequence: CDR1 GTSNPN, CDR2 SVGIG (reference sequence). The CDR3 nucleotides are TGTGCCTGGAGTGTAAAGTATTCAGGGGAGACCCAGTACTTC. The encoded protein is CAWSVKYSGETQYF. The full variable domain, rest sourced from reference TRBV30 and TRBJ2-5, is SQTIHQWPATLVQPVGSPLSLECTVEGTSNPNLYWYRQAAGRGLQLLFYSVGIGQISSEVPQNLSASRPQDRQFILSSKKLLLSDSGFYLCAWSVKYSGETQYFGPGTRLLVL.

The chain employs TRBV5-1 and TRBJ2-1, with D perhaps TRBD1 (7 bases). The V and J ends lost 4 bases and 4 bases respectively, with 18 bases between them. CDR1 is SGHRS, CDR2 YFSETQ, per germline. This CDR3 spans 16 amino acids. This CDR3 is CASSSPGAGGYNEQFF. CDR3 DNA: TGCGCCAGCAGCAGCCCCGGGGCAGGGGGGTACAATGAGCAGTTCTTC.

J is TRBJ2-6 and V is TRBV4-1; TRBD1 agrees at 9 bases. The CDR3 contains 19 residues. V lost 4 bases, J lost 2 bases, and 12 bases stayed unmatched. Germline CDR1 and CDR2: MGHRA and YSYEKL. CDR3 in amino acids: CASSPTGTGLLAGANVLTF. In nucleotides, the CDR3 is TGCGCCAGCAGCCCCACCGGGACAGGGTTGTTAGCTGGGGCCAACGTCCTGACTTTC.

This clone was detected a few times. CDR3 protein: CASSLEVGTWDEQYF. The CDR3 nucleotides read TGCGCCAGCAGCTTGGAAGTGGGGACATGGGACGAGCAGTACTTC. V is TRBV5-1 and J is TRBJ2-7; perhaps TRBD1 as D (6 bases). There are 15 residues in the CDR3. The V gene lost 0 bases and the J gene lost 5 bases, with 15 bases spanning the gap. Germline V gives CDR1 SGHRS, CDR2 YFSETQ.

This chain connects TRBV29-1 to TRBJ2-1, with D perhaps TRBD1 (5 bases). This CDR3 contains 14 residues. The germline V and J ends were trimmed by 5 bases and 6 bases, with 17 bases remaining between them. Looked up from germline, CDR1 is SQVTM and CDR2 is ANQGSEA. CDR3: CSVSQGVRSNEQFF. The CDR3 coding sequence is TGCAGCGTTTCTCAAGGGGTCCGGAGCAATGAGCAGTTCTTC.

Only a few counts were recorded for this clone. The chain couples TRBV7-2 to TRBJ2-3, with 8 nucleotides matching TRBD2. CDR1 is SGHTA, CDR2 FQGNSA, per germline. The V gene end was trimmed by 1 base and the J gene end by 6 bases; junction bases not matched to a gene: 9. CDR3 length: 16 residues. DNA for the CDR3: TGTGCCAGCAGCTTAGTAGCGGGACCCGCCGGGGATACGCAGTATTTT. This codes for CASSLVAGPAGDTQYF.

This clone was counted a few times. CDR3 amino acids: CASSLFPSRPQHF. Written as DNA, the CDR3 is TGTGCCAGCAGTTTATTCCCCTCTAGGCCCCAGCATTTT. The chain carries TRBV28 and TRBJ1-5; D is ambiguous. V lost 1 base to trimming and J lost 9 bases, with 10 bases between them. This CDR3 has 13 amino acids. Germline V CDR1 and CDR2: MDHEN, SYDVKM.

The rearrangement joins TRBV5-6 to TRBJ1-1; 10 bases align to TRBD1. From germline, CDR1 is SGHDT and CDR2 YYEEEE. The CDR3 extends over 14 amino acids. V lost 4 bases to trimming and J lost 3 bases; unmatched junction nucleotides: 3. This CDR3 is CASSQGQGHTEAFF. The CDR3 bases are TGTGCCAGCAGCCAGGGACAGGGGCACACTGAAGCTTTCTTT.

This clone was seen more than once but under ten times. The gene calls are TRBV29-1 and TRBJ1-2; tentatively, D is TRBD1 (6 bases). The CDR3 contains 15 residues. V was pared by 3 bases and J by 4 bases, with 18 bases between. Germline values: CDR1 SQVTM, CDR2 ANQGSEA. The CDR3 DNA follows: TGCAGCGTTGAGACAAATAAACAGGGATCCTATGGCTACACCTTC. It translates to CSVETNKQGSYGYTF.

This chain joins TRBV7-2 and TRBJ1-1, with D perhaps TRBD1 (6 bases). This CDR3 comprises 13 residues. CDR1 and CDR2 (germline): SGHTA, FQGNSA. The germline V and J ends were trimmed by 1 base and 7 bases, with 10 bases remaining between them. The CDR3 protein is CASSLETGNEAFF. The CDR3 coding sequence is TGTGCCAGCAGCTTAGAGACAGGTAATGAAGCTTTCTTT.

Comment on this clone: Other DNA sequences in the sample encode the same CDR3. The rearrangement links TRBV7-3 to TRBJ2-7, with D maybe TRBD2 (6 bases). CDR1 SGHTA and CDR2 FQGTGA come from the germline V gene. Trimming left V 2 bases short and J 2 bases short, with 13 bases between. The CDR3 extends over 15 amino acids. For the CDR3, the DNA is TGTGCCAGCAGCTTAGGGGGAGGCAAAACCTACGAGCAGTACTTC. Translation gives CASSLGGGKTYEQYF.

This clone has only a few counts. DNA of the CDR3: TGTGCCATCAGTCCAGGGGCGTCCTCTGGGGCCAACGTCCTGACTTTC. It codes for CAISPGASSGANVLTF. V gene TRBV10-3 combines with J gene TRBJ2-6; D possibly corresponds to TRBD1 (6 bases). This CDR3 is built from 16 residues. V was shortened by 5 bases and J by 0 bases, with 11 bases between the two germline ends. Germline loops: CDR1 ENHRY, CDR2 SYGVKD.

DNA for the CDR3: TGTGCCAGCAGCCTAGGAGACAGGGAGCATCAGCCCCAGCATTTT. Translated: CASSLGDREHQPQHF. The gene calls are TRBV7-9 and TRBJ1-5; 7 bases align to TRBD1. V shed 5 bases, J shed 5 bases, and the junction held 9 bases outside the gene matches. The CDR3 runs 15 residues. The germline V gene encodes CDR1 SEHNR and CDR2 FQNEAQ (reference sequence).

This clone showed up just a few times. The chain recombines TRBV6-4 with TRBJ2-1, with 8 bases aligning to TRBD2. This CDR3 comprises 15 residues. Per germline, CDR1 MRHNA and CDR2 SNTAGT. V shed 0 bases, J shed 15 bases, and the junction held 13 bases outside the gene matches. DNA of the CDR3: TGTGCCAGCAGTGACTCTAAGGGGGTCGCGGGAGGTTTGTTCTTC. Translating it yields CASSDSKGVAGGLFF.

A few counts support this clone. The chain has TRBV29-1 and TRBJ2-3, with D possibly TRBD2 on 5 matching bases. Germline CDR1 SQVTM, CDR2 ANQGSEA. The CDR3 runs 14 residues. V dropped 6 bases and J dropped 0 bases, with 13 bases sitting between them. The CDR3 is CSVHSGLSTDTQYF. Here the CDR3 DNA reads TGCAGCGTCCACAGTGGACTTAGCACAGATACGCAGTATTTT.